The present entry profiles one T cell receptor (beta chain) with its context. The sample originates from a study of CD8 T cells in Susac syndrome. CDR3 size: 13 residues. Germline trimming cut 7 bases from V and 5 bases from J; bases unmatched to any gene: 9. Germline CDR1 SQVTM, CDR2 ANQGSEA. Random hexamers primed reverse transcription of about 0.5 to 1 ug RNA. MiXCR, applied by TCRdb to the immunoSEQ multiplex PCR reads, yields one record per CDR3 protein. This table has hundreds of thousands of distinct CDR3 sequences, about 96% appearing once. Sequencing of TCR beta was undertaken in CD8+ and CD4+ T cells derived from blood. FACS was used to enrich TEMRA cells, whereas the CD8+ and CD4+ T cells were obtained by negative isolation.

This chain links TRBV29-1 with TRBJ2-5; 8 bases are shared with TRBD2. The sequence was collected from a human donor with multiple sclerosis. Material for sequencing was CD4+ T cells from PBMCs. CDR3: CSGGLVPDETQYF. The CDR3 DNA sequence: TGCAGCGGGGGACTAGTCCCCGACGAGACCCAGTACTTC.